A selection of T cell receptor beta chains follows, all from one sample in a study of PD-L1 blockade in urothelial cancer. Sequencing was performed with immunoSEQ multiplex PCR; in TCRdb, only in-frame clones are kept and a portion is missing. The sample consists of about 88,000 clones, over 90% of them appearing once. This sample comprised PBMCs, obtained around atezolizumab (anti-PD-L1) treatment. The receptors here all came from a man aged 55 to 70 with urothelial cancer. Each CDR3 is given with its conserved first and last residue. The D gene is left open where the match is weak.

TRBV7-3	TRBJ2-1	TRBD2	CASSSGTSGVGGEQFF	TGTGCCAGCAGCTCTGGGACTAGCGGGGTCGGAGGCGAGCAGTTCTTC
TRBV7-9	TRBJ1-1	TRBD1	CASSAGTGASEAFF	TGTGCCAGCAGCGCCGGGACAGGGGCATCTGAAGCTTTCTTT
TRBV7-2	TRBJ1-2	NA	CASSPSPAGSYGYTF	TGTGCCAGCAGCCCGAGCCCAGCAGGGTCTTATGGCTACACCTTC
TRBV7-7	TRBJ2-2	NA	CASSGRLNTGELFF	TGTGCCAGCAGCGGCCGACTGAACACCGGGGAGCTGTTTTTT
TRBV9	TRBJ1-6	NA	CASSVEPTLNSPLHF	TGTGCCAGCAGCGTAGAACCTACTCTCAATTCACCCCTCCACTTT
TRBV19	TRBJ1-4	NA	CASSRGAGIGEKLFF	TGTGCCAGTAGTCGTGGGGCCGGAATTGGTGAAAAACTGTTTTTT
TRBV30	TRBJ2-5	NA	CAWSSDSQETQYF	TGTGCCTGGAGTTCGGACAGCCAAGAGACCCAGTACTTC
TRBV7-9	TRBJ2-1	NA	CASSLAGASYNEQFF	TGTGCCAGCAGCTTAGCGGGGGCGTCCTACAATGAGCAGTTCTTC
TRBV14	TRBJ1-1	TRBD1	CASSQALGLAGGLVNTEAFF	TGTGCCAGCAGCCAAGCCCTAGGCTTGGCAGGGGGCCTGGTGAACACTGAAGCTTTCTTT
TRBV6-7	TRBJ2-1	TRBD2	CAGLAGGSYNEQFF	TGTGCCGGACTAGCGGGGGGCTCCTACAATGAGCAGTTCTTC
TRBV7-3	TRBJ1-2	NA	CASSSGHPDGYTF	TGTGCCAGCAGCTCGGGTCATCCCGATGGCTACACCTTC
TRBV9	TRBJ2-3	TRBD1	CASSDVGQGRDTQYF	TGTGCCAGCAGCGATGTAGGACAGGGAAGGGATACGCAGTATTTT
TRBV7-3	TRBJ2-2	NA	CASSLTVRNTGELFF	TGTGCCAGCAGCTTGACAGTGAGGAACACCGGGGAGCTGTTTTTT
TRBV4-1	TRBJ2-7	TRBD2	CASSRDSGAQFYEQYF	TGCGCCAGCAGCCGCGATAGCGGGGCCCAGTTCTACGAGCAGTACTTC
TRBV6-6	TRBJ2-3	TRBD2	CASSYRAGSGRTQYF	TGTGCCAGCAGTTACCGAGCGGGATCAGGTCGCACGCAGTATTTT
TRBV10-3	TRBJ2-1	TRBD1	CAISDGTGLKFF	TGTGCCATCAGTGATGGGACAGGTCTAAAGTTCTTC
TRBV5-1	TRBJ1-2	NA	CASSPGQTNYGYTF	TGCGCCAGCAGCCCTGGACAGACTAACTATGGCTACACCTTC
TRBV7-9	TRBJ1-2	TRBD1	CASSQSTGGGYTF	TGTGCCAGCAGCCAATCGACAGGGGGTGGCTACACCTTC
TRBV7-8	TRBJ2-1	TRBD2	CASSLGAGISYNEQFF	TGTGCCAGCAGCTTAGGAGCGGGGATCTCCTACAATGAGCAGTTCTTC
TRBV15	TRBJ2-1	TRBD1	CATSRDQGAWYEQFF	TGTGCCACCAGCAGAGATCAGGGGGCCTGGTATGAGCAGTTCTTC
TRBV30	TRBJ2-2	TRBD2	CAWNRLRGGTGELFF	TGTGCCTGGAATCGCCTCCGGGGGGGCACCGGGGAGCTGTTTTTT
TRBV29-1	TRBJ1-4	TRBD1	CSVAPGGPNEKLFF	TGCAGCGTTGCACCAGGGGGCCCAAATGAAAAACTGTTTTTT
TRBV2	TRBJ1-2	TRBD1	CASTFEVQGADGYTF	TGTGCCAGCACCTTTGAAGTACAGGGGGCGGATGGCTACACCTTC
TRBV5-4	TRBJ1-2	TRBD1	CATWGGQGSFGYGYTF	TGTGCCACCTGGGGGGGACAGGGAAGCTTTGGGTATGGCTACACCTTC
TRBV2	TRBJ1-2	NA	CASKILPMGGGGYTF	TGTGCCAGCAAGATACTCCCCATGGGGGGAGGTGGCTACACCTTC
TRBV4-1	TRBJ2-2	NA	CASSHAPVTGELFF	TGCGCCAGCAGCCACGCCCCGGTTACCGGGGAGCTGTTTTTT
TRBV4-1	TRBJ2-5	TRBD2	CASSQSGGGVQETQYF	TGCGCCAGCAGCCAATCTGGGGGGGGAGTTCAAGAGACCCAGTACTTC